Listed here is a single T cell receptor (beta chain). The table lists this clone with a count of one. Its antigen remains unidentified. One base away there is no much larger clone; base qualities are not given. This entry belongs to a study of T cell responses to AZD1222 COVID-19 vaccine (dated by TCRdb to the early 2020s). Looking at the study overall: AZD1222 recipients with second doses at about 4 weeks or about 12 weeks were pooled, because spike-specific TCR depth and breadth did not differ between schedules. Trial participants were enrolled by age into 18-55, 56-69 and 70-plus year subgroups, with roughly 150, 30 and 60 TCR-sequenced participants respectively. TCR sequencing was performed for 230 to 250 trial participants, of whom about 200 were given two doses of AZD1222 and approximately 25 were given two doses of MenACWY control vaccine.

The cysteine opens and the phenylalanine closes a CDR3 of 13 amino acids. Solely the CDR3 DNA is kept, with 39 bases framed from the first base. Cut back by 5 bases and 4 bases, the V and J ends lie 12 bases apart. Results the study describes overall, beyond this receptor: CD4 TCRs associated with the vaccine covered the entire spike protein, and the dominant responses were in regions 160-218 and 743-854. No day 14 peak-response samples were available, so repertoires were characterized only after the peak T cell response. Conclusions about previously exposed vaccinees were limited because only a handful of AZD1222 recipients were SARS-CoV-2 seropositive at baseline. The 56-69-year group was small, and its depth increase did not reach significance, likely because of low power. Reportedly, almost half of the unique spike-specific TCRs recognized epitopes lying outside the regions that are mutated in the B.1.351 and B.1.1.7 variants. After two AZD1222 doses, both the breadth and the depth of spike-specific TCRs were significantly higher than at day 0 and than in MenACWY recipients. Participants were mostly white British and included more females than males, and it was suggested by the authors that clonal diversity may have been underestimated.

The CDR3 regions of human TCRbeta chains were subjected to immunosequencing. Per the authors' processing: TCRs in the repertoires were matched against a reference library of SARS-CoV-2-specific TCRs that had been generated with the MIRA antigen-specificity platform. Breadth meant the fraction of unique TCRs that were SARS-CoV-2-associated, whereas depth meant the fraction of total T cells that were SARS-CoV-2-associated. Using the MIRA data, every spike-specific TCR was mapped to the spike region that the TCR reacted to and assigned to either a CD4 or a CD8 class. Log10-transformed breadth and depth values were compared by one-way ANOVA with Sidak's multiple comparisons tests. TCRdb's version of the immuneACCESS table is confined to in-frame rearrangements and falls short of the full clone set. An unresolved V gene accounts for under half of the shortfall where checked; the remainder is of unknown origin. D and trimming come from the DNA, and the V and J calls and clone size come from that table. This sample gives more than 95,000 clones in total; more than 70% of them show up just once. The ten largest clones add up to less than 2% of the sample.

What this sample's time point label stands for: baseline before first vaccination. Vaccinee samples were obtained from the UK trials COV001 and COV002, which included a single-blind randomized controlled phase 2/3 trial of AZD1222 (ChAdOx1 nCoV-19) in healthy adults. Trial participant PBMC samples were collected at day 0 and day 28 after the second dose for TCRbeta chain sequencing. The sequenced sample was peripheral blood, obtained on day 0 of AZD1222 vaccination. The rearranged segments are TRBV12-3 or TRBV12-4 and TRBJ2-7, with an unclear D gene assignment. This clonotype originated in an adult in good health. The CDR3 protein sequence reads: CASSTPMVYEQYF. DNA sequence: TGTGCCAGCAGTACTCCGATGGTTTACGAGCAGTACTTC.